This T cell receptor beta chain was identified during a study of blood T cell repertoires in COVID-19. Study context: There were acute and convalescent COVID-19 samples, and they came from the United States, Italy and Spain. PBMCs, B-cell-depleted T cells, or T cells provided the cDNA or gDNA that made up the material.

Patients in Seattle were enrolled during active infection, then followed longitudinally. How the authors handled the data: How many nucleated cells were present was estimated from reference gene primer amplification. Clones were read by immunoSEQ multiplex PCR, and TCRdb kept only the in-frame ones, dropping some. V, J and clone size were drawn from that table, and D and trimming were deduced from the DNA. Of 250,000 to 400,000 clones listed, under 90% were seen once; the top ten hold less than 3.5%. CDR3 length equals 14 residues. Trimming removed 5 bases from V and 11 bases from J; junction bases left unmatched: 17. The germline V gene has CDR1 GTSNPN and CDR2 SVGIG (reference sequence).

Specimen: peripheral blood. The chain carries TRBV30 and TRBJ2-5, with 7 positions matching TRBD1. The source is a woman in her 30s with COVID-19, enrolled during active disease. The CDR3 is CAWGGTALVGEQYF. The CDR3 coding sequence is TGTGCCTGGGGTGGGACAGCTCTTGTGGGTGAGCAGTACTTC.